The entry that follows covers one T cell receptor beta chain sequence. Antigen specificity is unknown. This sample stems from a study of shared clonotypes between healthy human individuals. Study-wide results and caveats: Although depth was large, rarefaction showed that sequencing of the sorted subsets was incomplete.

Only in-frame clones appear in the TCRdb table, and some are missing; sequencing was by immunoSEQ multiplex PCR. The sample shows some 2.4 million clones, roughly 93% of them seen only once. V lost 4 bases and J 4 bases, leaving 11 bases between the germline ends. CDR1 and CDR2 from the germline V gene are MNHNS and SASEGT. The CDR3 runs to 14 residues. This receptor was obtained from a young man in good health. Some clones in this sample may be carry-over from other donors' samples. What was sequenced was naive CD4+ T cells from PBMCs. Indicated subset: CD45RA+ positively selected. The chain has TRBV6-1 and TRBJ1-5, with D maybe TRBD1 (5 bases). The CDR3 region is CASSGQQENQPQHF. The CDR3 DNA sequence: TGTGCCAGCAGTGGGCAACAGGAAAATCAGCCCCAGCATTTT.